This T cell receptor beta chain originates from a study of T cells in Graves' hyperthyroidism and ophthalmopathy. Whole-study findings and limits: The model's output predicted ophthalmopathy at a median of 6.5 months prior to onset.

This clonotype was found many times. Its matching antigen is unknown. The germline V and J ends were trimmed by 6 bases and 4 bases, with 8 bases remaining between them. The CDR3 is made up of 12 amino acids. The germline V gene has CDR1 PRHDT and CDR2 FYEKMQ (reference sequence). Amplified TCR beta CDR3 regions derived from RNA transcripts. Researchers ran a first-round RT-PCR on the TCR CDR3 using the HTBI primer set. One entry per CDR3 protein, called by TCRdb with MiXCR from the multiplex PCR reads. The repertoire holds approximately 720,000 distinct CDR3 sequences, with around 20% as singletons. Disease duration under 2 months; hyperthyroidism patients were aged 18 to 65. Orbital computed tomography and thyroid ultrasound, together with serum TRAb and thyroxine and clinical symptoms, were used for diagnoses. The source of the PBMCs was over 8.5 ml of fresh peripheral blood.

This TCR came from a woman in her forties or fifties with Graves' hyperthyroidism that later progressed to Graves' ophthalmopathy. Sequencing input: blood. The J gene is TRBJ2-3, the V gene TRBV13; D ambiguous. The CDR3 region has the DNA TGTGCCAGCAGTTTAAGGCCAGATACGCAGTATTTT. It codes for CASSLRPDTQYF. The whole variable domain, remainder taken from reference TRBV13 and TRBJ2-3, is AAGVIQSPRHLIKEKRETATLKCYPIPRHDTVYWYQQGPGQDPQFLISFYEKMQSDKGSIPDRFSAQQFSDYHSELNMSSLELGDSALYFCASSLRPDTQYFGPGTRLTVL.